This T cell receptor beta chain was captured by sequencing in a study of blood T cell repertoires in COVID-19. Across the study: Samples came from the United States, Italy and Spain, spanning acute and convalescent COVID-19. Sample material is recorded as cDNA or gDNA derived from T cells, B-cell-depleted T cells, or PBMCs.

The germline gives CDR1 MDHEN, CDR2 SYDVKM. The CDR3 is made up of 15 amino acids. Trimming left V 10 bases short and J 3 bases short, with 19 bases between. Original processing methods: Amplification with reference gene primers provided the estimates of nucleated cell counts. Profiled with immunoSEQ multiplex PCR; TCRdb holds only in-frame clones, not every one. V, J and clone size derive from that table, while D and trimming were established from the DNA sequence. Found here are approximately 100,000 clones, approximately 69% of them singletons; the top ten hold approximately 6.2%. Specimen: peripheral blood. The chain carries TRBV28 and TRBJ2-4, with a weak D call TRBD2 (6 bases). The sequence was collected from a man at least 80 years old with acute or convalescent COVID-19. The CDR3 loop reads CATLGSGEVKNIQYF. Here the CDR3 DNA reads TGTGCCACCTTGGGGTCGGGGGAGGTCAAAAACATTCAGTACTTC.